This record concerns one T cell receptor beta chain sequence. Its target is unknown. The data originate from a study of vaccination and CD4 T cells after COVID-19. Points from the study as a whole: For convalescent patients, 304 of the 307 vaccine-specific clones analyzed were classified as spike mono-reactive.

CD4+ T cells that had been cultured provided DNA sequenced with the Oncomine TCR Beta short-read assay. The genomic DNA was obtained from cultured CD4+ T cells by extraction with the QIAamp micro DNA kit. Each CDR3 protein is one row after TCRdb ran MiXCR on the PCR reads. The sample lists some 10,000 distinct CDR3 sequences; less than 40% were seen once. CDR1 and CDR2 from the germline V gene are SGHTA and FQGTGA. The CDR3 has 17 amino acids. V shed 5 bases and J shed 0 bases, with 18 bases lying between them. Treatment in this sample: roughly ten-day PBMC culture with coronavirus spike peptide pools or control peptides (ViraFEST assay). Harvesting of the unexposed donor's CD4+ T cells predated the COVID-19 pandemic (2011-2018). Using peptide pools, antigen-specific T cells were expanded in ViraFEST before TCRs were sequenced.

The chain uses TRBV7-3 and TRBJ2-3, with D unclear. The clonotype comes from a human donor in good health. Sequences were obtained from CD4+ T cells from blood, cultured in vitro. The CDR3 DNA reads TGTGCCAGCAGCCCAACACTCGGCAGATTGAGCACAGATACGCAGTATTTT. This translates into CASSPTLGRLSTDTQYF.